This T cell receptor (beta chain) is drawn from a study of T cell responses to AZD1222 COVID-19 vaccine. CDR3 length: 13 amino acids. CDR1 and CDR2 from the germline V gene are SGHRS and YFSETQ. Trimming left V 4 bases short and J 8 bases short, with 15 bases between. The data were produced by immunoSEQ multiplex PCR, yet TCRdb's version contains in-frame clones alone and is incomplete. The repertoire holds about 29,000 clones, with 93% as singletons. This sequence was found in an adult in good health. The input for sequencing was peripheral blood, taken on day 0 of AZD1222 vaccination. This chain joins TRBV5-1 and TRBJ1-2; TRBD1 might be the D (6 bases). Written as DNA, the CDR3 is TGCGCCAGCAGCCTACACCCAGGGGAGGGCTACACCTTC. It codes for CASSLHPGEGYTF.